The clone carrying this T cell receptor (beta chain) was counted a few times. The sample is drawn from a study of blood T cell repertoires in COVID-19. Study overall: From the United States, Italy and Spain came samples of acute and convalescent COVID-19.

The germline V gene encodes CDR1 SEHNR and CDR2 FQNEAQ (reference sequence). The CDR3 has 13 residues. Trimming took 3 bases from V and 2 from J, leaving 8 bases between them. In the original processing: Amplification from reference gene primers served as the basis for estimated nucleated cell counts. Only in-frame clones appear in the TCRdb table, and some are missing; sequencing was by immunoSEQ multiplex PCR. That table supplies the V and J calls and clone size; D and trimming were determined from the DNA. There are over 100,000 clones in the sample; over 65% occur only once, and over 20% lies in the top ten.

Sample: peripheral blood. The clonotype was recovered from a man aged 60-69 years with acute or convalescent COVID-19. The chain recombines TRBV7-9 with TRBJ2-7; maybe TRBD1 (6 bases). The CDR3 bases are TGTGCCAGCAGCTTCCCAGGGGCCTACGAGCAGTACTTC. It specifies CASSFPGAYEQYF. Variable domain in full (rest from reference TRBV7-9 and TRBJ2-7): DTGVSQNPRHKITKRGQNVTFRCDPISEHNRLYWYRQTLGQGPEFLTYFQNEAQLEKSRLLSDRFSAERPKGSFSTLEIQRTEQGDSAMYLCASSFPGAYEQYFGPGTRLTVT.